The 20 T cell receptor beta chains in this list originate from one sample, sequenced in a study of blood T cell repertoires in COVID-19. Only in-frame clones appear in the TCRdb table, and some are missing; sequencing was by immunoSEQ multiplex PCR. The sample lists under 450,000 clones; roughly nine tenths were seen once. The sequencing sample was made of PBMCs or T cells enriched from blood (not recorded which). These TCRs come from a woman aged 30 to 39 who had recovered from COVID-19.

The V call is TRBV11-2, the J call TRBJ1-2; D is unclear. Germline values: CDR1 SGHAT, CDR2 FQNNGV. The CDR3 sequence is 14 residues long. V lost 1 base to trimming and J lost 6 bases, with 12 bases between them. CDR3 loop: CASSLAPEVHGYTF. The CDR3, as DNA: TGTGCCAGCAGCTTAGCCCCCGAGGTCCATGGCTACACCTTC.

The CDR3 nucleotides are TGTGCCAGCAGCTTGACTAGAGACCCCCACAATGAGCAGTTCTTC. Translation: CASSLTRDPHNEQFF. The chain employs TRBV7-3 and TRBJ2-1; weak D call: TRBD2 (6 bases). The germline V gene encodes CDR1 SGHTA and CDR2 FQGTGA. The CDR3 sequence is 15 residues long. With 3 bases removed from V and 5 bases from J, the gap between germline ends came to 14 bases.

The CDR3: CASSTYRGTEAFF. The CDR3 coding sequence is TGTGCCAGTAGTACTTACAGGGGCACTGAAGCTTTCTTT. V usage is TRBV19 and J usage is TRBJ1-1, with 7 bases matching TRBD1. V was clipped by 4 bases and J by 4 bases; unmatched bases: 3. The CDR3 contains 13 residues. Per germline, CDR1 LNHDA and CDR2 SQIVND (reference sequence).

The chain has TRBV6-6 and TRBJ2-3; 13 positions agree with TRBD2. The V gene end was trimmed by 6 bases and the J gene end by 0 bases; junction bases not matched to a gene: 12. Germline CDR1 reads MNHNY; CDR2 reads SVGAGI (reference sequence). The CDR3 runs to 19 residues. The CDR3 DNA is TGTGCCAGCAGCTCCCCCGGGACTAGCGGGGCTACTAGCACAGATACGCAGTATTTT. It translates to CASSSPGTSGATSTDTQYF.

This clone occurred once. CDR3 bases: TGTGCCAGCAGTTTAAGGACAGGGAGGTCTGAAAAACTGTTTTTT. Residues: CASSLRTGRSEKLFF. This chain uses TRBV2 with TRBJ1-4; 8 bases match TRBD1. Germline CDR1 reads SNHLY; CDR2 reads FYNNEI. Unmatched junction bases numbered 9, after V lost 5 bases and J lost 7 bases. The CDR3 has 15 amino acids.

The rearrangement joins TRBV10-3 to TRBJ2-3; 11 positions agree with TRBD2. The CDR3 extends over 15 amino acids. Unmatched junction bases numbered 4, after V lost 3 bases and J lost 5 bases. CDR1 and CDR2 (germline): ENHRY, SYGVKD. CDR3 DNA sequence: TGTGCCATCAGTGAACTAGCGGGAGTGTTAGATACGCAGTATTTT. Residues: CAISELAGVLDTQYF.

The V gene is TRBV19, the J gene TRBJ1-2, with 10 positions matching TRBD1. Germline V gene sequence: CDR1 LNHDA, CDR2 SQIVND (reference sequence). The CDR3 is made up of 16 amino acids. V gave up 5 bases and J gave up 7 bases; unmatched junction bases: 13. DNA of the CDR3: TGTGCCAGTAGTCGAACCGGGACAGGGGTAGGAGGTGGCTACACCTTC. This encodes CASSRTGTGVGGGYTF. The whole variable domain, filled in from reference TRBV19 and TRBJ1-2, reads DGGITQSPKYLFRKEGQNVTLSCEQNLNHDAMYWYRQDPGQGLRLIYYSQIVNDFQKGDIAEGYSVSREKKESFPLTVTSAQKNPTAFYLCASSRTGTGVGGGYTFGSGTRLTVV.

V is TRBV30 and J is TRBJ1-2; 8 bases map to TRBD1. Trimming cost V 0 bases and J 6 bases; bases outside gene matches: 3. This CDR3 region has 13 residues. Per germline, CDR1 GTSNPN and CDR2 SVGIG (reference sequence). The CDR3 is CAWSVGTGDGYTF. CDR3 coding DNA: TGTGCCTGGAGTGTCGGGACAGGAGATGGCTACACCTTC.

The chain uses TRBV14 and TRBJ2-1, with D maybe TRBD2 (5 bases). This CDR3 contains 14 residues. Germline V gives CDR1 SGHDN, CDR2 FVKESK. V dropped 4 bases and J dropped 8 bases, with 15 bases sitting between them. The CDR3 DNA is TGTGCCAGCAGCCCATCAGTGAGCGGTCATGAGCAGTTCTTC. It yields the protein CASSPSVSGHEQFF.

The chain combines TRBV30 with TRBJ1-2; no firm D call. This CDR3 region has 12 residues. In germline, CDR1 is GTSNPN, CDR2 SVGIG (reference sequence). Trimming shortened V by 5 bases and J by 6 bases, and 13 bases separated the two germline ends. CDR3 in DNA: TGTGCCTGGGGTCTATCGGGGAATGGCTACACCTTC. It specifies CAWGLSGNGYTF.

This chain links TRBV3-1 (or the pseudogene TRBV3-2) with TRBJ1-2; D may be TRBD1 (5 bases). Trimming stripped 4 bases from V and 4 bases from J, with 10 bases between. There are 13 residues in the CDR3. Germline CDR1 and CDR2: LGHDT and YNNKEL (reference sequence). The CDR3: CASSPPGVYGYTF. CDR3 sequence (DNA): TGTGCCAGCAGCCCCCCGGGGGTCTATGGCTACACCTTC.

The chain carries TRBV7-9 and TRBJ1-1; 8 bases are a match to TRBD1. The CDR3 length is 13 residues. The V segment lost 4 bases and the J segment 3 bases; nucleotides outside the gene matches: 1. CDR1 and CDR2 from the germline V gene are SEHNR and FQNEAQ (reference sequence). The DNA for the CDR3 is TGTGCCAGCAGCTGGACAGGGTACACTGAAGCTTTCTTT. Protein sequence: CASSWTGYTEAFF. Based on the CDR3 plus reference TRBV7-9 and TRBJ1-1, the full variable domain is DTGVSQNPRHKITKRGQNVTFRCDPISEHNRLYWYRQTLGQGPEFLTYFQNEAQLEKSRLLSDRFSAERPKGSFSTLEIQRTEQGDSAMYLCASSWTGYTEAFFGQGTRLTVV.

The V and J genes are TRBV27 and TRBJ1-5; no firm D call. The CDR3 runs to 15 residues. The V and J ends lost 1 base and 3 bases respectively, with 10 bases between them. Per the germline V gene, CDR1 is MNHEY and CDR2 is SMNVEV (reference sequence). CDR3 nucleotide sequence: TGTGCCAGCAGTTTATTCGGGAATGTCAATCAGCCCCAGCATTTT. Translating gives CASSLFGNVNQPQHF.

This clone came up once. The rearrangement joins TRBV7-6 to TRBJ2-7; TRBD2 aligns across 8 bases. The CDR3 consists of 18 residues. V lost 1 base to trimming and J lost 2 bases; unmatched junction nucleotides: 13. The V gene's germline CDR1 is SGHVS and CDR2 FNYEAQ. CDR3 DNA sequence: TGTGCCAGCAGCTTAGGTGGCACTAGCGGAACAAGGGCCTACGAGCAGTACTTC. Protein sequence: CASSLGGTSGTRAYEQYF.

The chain recombines TRBV6-6 with TRBJ2-5; 10 bases are shared with TRBD2. V was pared by 5 bases and J by 3 bases, with 12 bases of the junction left unmatched. Germline CDR1 is MNHNY and CDR2 is SVGAGI (reference sequence). The CDR3 is 17 amino acids. The CDR3 here is CASSPGLTSGREETQYF. CDR3 sequence (DNA): TGTGCCAGCAGTCCCGGACTAACCAGCGGGAGGGAAGAGACCCAGTACTTC.

The genes are TRBV11-2 and TRBJ2-5, with 15 bases identical to TRBD2. The germline V gene encodes CDR1 SGHAT and CDR2 FQNNGV. This CDR3 has 16 residues. The V segment lost 5 bases and the J segment 5 bases; nucleotides outside the gene matches: 6. The CDR3 loop is CASSLWTSGRGETQYF. CDR3 sequence (DNA): TGTGCCAGCAGCCTTTGGACTAGCGGGAGGGGGGAGACCCAGTACTTC. Full variable domain (outside the CDR3, taken from reference TRBV11-2 and TRBJ2-5): EAGVAQSPRYKIIEKRQSVAFWCNPISGHATLYWYQQILGQGPKLLIQFQNNGVVDDSQLPKDRFSAERLKGVDSTLKIQPAKLEDSAVYLCASSLWTSGRGETQYFGPGTRLLVL.

J is TRBJ2-3 and V is TRBV4-2, with 11 bases aligning to TRBD2. V was pared by 4 bases and J by 3 bases, with 6 bases of the junction left unmatched. Germline CDR1 is LGHNA and CDR2 is YNFKEQ. This CDR3 has 16 amino acids. CDR3 DNA: TGTGCCAGCAGCCCCGGGACTAGCGGTGGGACAGATACGCAGTATTTT. This translates into CASSPGTSGGTDTQYF.

The rearrangement joins TRBV12-3 or TRBV12-4 to TRBJ1-1, with TRBD1 identical over 7 bases. This CDR3 has 13 residues. The J segment lost 7 bases and the V segment lost 7 bases, leaving 9 bases of the junction unmatched. The CDR3 nucleotides read TGTGCCAGCACCCCCGGGACAGCCCTTGAAGCTTTCTTT. Amino acid sequence: CASTPGTALEAFF.

This chain connects TRBV7-9 to TRBJ2-7; the match to TRBD1 covers 9 bases. The length of the CDR3 is 14 residues. Germline V gene sequence: CDR1 SEHNR, CDR2 FQNEAQ (reference sequence). The trim removed 4 bases at V and 6 bases at J, leaving 7 bases unmatched. CDR3 bases: TGTGCCAGCAGCTCCGCCGGGACAGGGACCGAGCAGTACTTC. It encodes CASSSAGTGTEQYF.

The V gene is TRBV28, the J gene TRBJ2-1, with 7 bases that match TRBD2. The CDR3 spans 12 residues. J gave up 6 bases and V 6 bases, and 2 bases lay outside the gene matches. The germline gives CDR1 MDHEN, CDR2 SYDVKM. CDR3 nucleotides: TGTGCCAGCAGCGGGACTATCAATGAGCAGTTCTTC. Amino acids: CASSGTINEQFF. Variable domain in full (rest from reference TRBV28 and TRBJ2-1): DVKVTQSSRYLVKRTGEKVFLECVQDMDHENMFWYRQDPGLGLRLIYFSYDVKMKEKGDIPEGYSVSREKKERFSLILESASTNQTSMYLCASSGTINEQFFGPGTRLTVL.